Listed below are T cell receptor beta chains from one sample, sequenced in a study of T cell responses to AZD1222 COVID-19 vaccine. The table came from immunoSEQ multiplex PCR; TCRdb's copy has only in-frame clones and leaves some out. The table has approximately 150,000 clones, about 91% seen once. Sequencing used peripheral blood, obtained on day 0 of AZD1222 vaccination. These receptors were collected from an adult in good health. Each CDR3 is given with its conserved first and last residue. The order of the fields is clone size, V gene, D gene, J gene, CDR3 DNA, CDR3 protein. D genes are given only for firm matches. The size field is filled for only some rows; it gives once, few, many or a size class.

abundance: NA
v_gene: TRBV3-1/TRBV3-2
d_gene: NA
j_gene: TRBJ1-5
CDR3nt: TGTGCCAGCAGCCAGGATGGCAATCAGCCCCAGCATTTT
CDR3aa: CASSQDGNQPQHF

abundance: once
v_gene: TRBV7-6
d_gene: TRBD1
j_gene: TRBJ1-2
CDR3nt: TGTGCCAGCAGCTTAGTTGGACAGGCTAACTATGGCTACACCTTC
CDR3aa: CASSLVGQANYGYTF

abundance: NA
v_gene: TRBV20-1
d_gene: NA
j_gene: TRBJ2-3
CDR3nt: TGCAGTGCTAGTGATACGGCCGGAAGGGTTACAGATACGCAGTATTTT
CDR3aa: CSASDTAGRVTDTQYF

abundance: NA
v_gene: TRBV13
d_gene: NA
j_gene: TRBJ2-1
CDR3nt: TGTGCCAGCAGCTTAGTAAGCCCGGCGGTAACCTACAATGAGCAGTTCTTC
CDR3aa: CASSLVSPAVTYNEQFF

abundance: NA
v_gene: TRBV6-5
d_gene: TRBD1
j_gene: TRBJ2-7
CDR3nt: TGTGCCAGCAGGGGAATCGGGACAGATTCCTACGAGCAGTACTTC
CDR3aa: CASRGIGTDSYEQYF

abundance: NA
v_gene: TRBV7-2
d_gene: NA
j_gene: TRBJ1-2
CDR3nt: TGTGCCAGCAGCTTAACCGGGGGTAGGGAGCATGGCTACACCTTC
CDR3aa: CASSLTGGREHGYTF

abundance: once
v_gene: TRBV27
d_gene: TRBD2
j_gene: TRBJ2-7
CDR3nt: TGTGCCAGCAGCCCGACTAGCGGGAGGTCCTACGAGCAGTACTTC
CDR3aa: CASSPTSGRSYEQYF

abundance: NA
v_gene: TRBV24-1
d_gene: TRBD1
j_gene: TRBJ1-2
CDR3nt: TGTGCCACCAGTGATCCTCCGGGACAGGGGGCCGGCTACACCTTC
CDR3aa: CATSDPPGQGAGYTF

abundance: NA
v_gene: TRBV2
d_gene: NA
j_gene: TRBJ1-1
CDR3nt: TGTGCCAGCAGTGAAGCGCGGCAGGGGGAAGCTTTCTTT
CDR3aa: CASSEARQGEAFF

abundance: NA
v_gene: TRBV30
d_gene: NA
j_gene: TRBJ1-1
CDR3nt: TGTGCCTGGAGTATGGGACTGAACACTGAAGCTTTCTTT
CDR3aa: CAWSMGLNTEAFF

abundance: NA
v_gene: TRBV6-2/TRBV6-3
d_gene: NA
j_gene: TRBJ2-7
CDR3nt: TGTGCCAGCAGCTTCACTCCGCCCGCCTACGAGCAGTACTTC
CDR3aa: CASSFTPPAYEQYF

abundance: NA
v_gene: TRBV2
d_gene: NA
j_gene: TRBJ2-7
CDR3nt: TGTGCCAGCAGTGAAGAGTACTTC
CDR3aa: CASSEEYF

abundance: once
v_gene: TRBV5-1
d_gene: NA
j_gene: TRBJ2-5
CDR3nt: TGCGCCAGCAGCTTCCCAGACCAAGAGACCCAGTACTTC
CDR3aa: CASSFPDQETQYF

abundance: NA
v_gene: TRBV19
d_gene: TRBD1
j_gene: TRBJ1-1
CDR3nt: TGTGCCAGTAATCCACGAGGGGGCCGTCACACTGAAGCTTTCTTT
CDR3aa: CASNPRGGRHTEAFF

abundance: NA
v_gene: TRBV28
d_gene: TRBD2
j_gene: TRBJ2-7
CDR3nt: TGTGCCAGCAGTTCCGCCGGGACTAGCTCCTACGAGCAGTACTTC
CDR3aa: CASSSAGTSSYEQYF

abundance: NA
v_gene: TRBV7-9
d_gene: NA
j_gene: TRBJ2-5
CDR3nt: TGTGCCAGCAGCTCCTGGGGGTCGCTACTTCAAGAGACCCAGTACTTC
CDR3aa: CASSSWGSLLQETQYF

abundance: NA
v_gene: TRBV5-1
d_gene: TRBD2
j_gene: TRBJ2-3
CDR3nt: TGCGCCAGCAGAAAGGGACTAGCGGGGGAACCCACAGATACGCAGTATTTT
CDR3aa: CASRKGLAGEPTDTQYF

abundance: NA
v_gene: TRBV6-5
d_gene: NA
j_gene: TRBJ2-7
CDR3nt: TGTGCCAGCAGCCTCGACAGACTAGGCGCCTACGAGCAGTACTTC
CDR3aa: CASSLDRLGAYEQYF

abundance: once
v_gene: TRBV27
d_gene: NA
j_gene: TRBJ1-5
CDR3nt: TGTGCCAGCAGTCCCCGGAGGTTCGGCTATAGCAATCAGCCCCAGCATTTT
CDR3aa: CASSPRRFGYSNQPQHF

abundance: NA
v_gene: TRBV27
d_gene: NA
j_gene: TRBJ1-1
CDR3nt: TGTGCCAGCAGTTTGCGGGGACCTTGGAACACTGAAGCTTTCTTT
CDR3aa: CASSLRGPWNTEAFF

abundance: NA
v_gene: TRBV7-8
d_gene: NA
j_gene: TRBJ1-4
CDR3nt: TGTGCCAGCAGCTTCCCACCTGCACACTCAAATGAAAAACTGTTTTTT
CDR3aa: CASSFPPAHSNEKLFF

abundance: NA
v_gene: TRBV2
d_gene: NA
j_gene: TRBJ2-5
CDR3nt: TGTGCCAGCAGTGTTCGACTACTCGTCGGGCAAGAGACCCAGTACTTC
CDR3aa: CASSVRLLVGQETQYF

abundance: NA
v_gene: TRBV7-6
d_gene: NA
j_gene: TRBJ1-1
CDR3nt: TGTGCCAGCAGCTTCGGACAGCCCTACACTGAAGCTTTCTTT
CDR3aa: CASSFGQPYTEAFF

abundance: NA
v_gene: TRBV9
d_gene: TRBD2
j_gene: TRBJ2-1
CDR3nt: TGTGCCAGCAGCGCCTCTACTAGCGGGGGTCCCTACAATGAGCAGTTCTTC
CDR3aa: CASSASTSGGPYNEQFF

abundance: NA
v_gene: TRBV24-1
d_gene: NA
j_gene: TRBJ1-1
CDR3nt: TGTGCCACCAGTGATTCGGATGTGGGGAACACTGAAGCTTTCTTT
CDR3aa: CATSDSDVGNTEAFF

abundance: NA
v_gene: TRBV5-1
d_gene: NA
j_gene: TRBJ1-5
CDR3nt: TGCGCCAGCAGCTGGACCGGGTCCTTTAATCAGCCCCAGCATTTT
CDR3aa: CASSWTGSFNQPQHF

abundance: NA
v_gene: TRBV7-9
d_gene: NA
j_gene: TRBJ1-6
CDR3nt: TGTGCCAGCAGACGGAGCTCCTATAATTCACCCCTCCACTTT
CDR3aa: CASRRSSYNSPLHF

abundance: NA
v_gene: TRBV7-2
d_gene: NA
j_gene: TRBJ1-1
CDR3nt: TGTGCCAGCAGCTGGGCGGTGGCGCAATCTGAAGCTTTCTTT
CDR3aa: CASSWAVAQSEAFF

abundance: once
v_gene: TRBV11-2
d_gene: NA
j_gene: TRBJ2-3
CDR3nt: TGTGCCAGCAGCTACCTACCCCCAGACGATACGCAGTATTTT
CDR3aa: CASSYLPPDDTQYF

abundance: NA
v_gene: TRBV7-9
d_gene: TRBD1
j_gene: TRBJ2-2
CDR3nt: TGTGCCAGCTTTGGACAGGAGAACACCGGGGAGCTGTTTTTT
CDR3aa: CASFGQENTGELFF

abundance: NA
v_gene: TRBV7-3
d_gene: TRBD2
j_gene: TRBJ2-3
CDR3nt: TGTGCCAGCAGCCTGGTTCTAGCGGGAGCTGATACGCAGTATTTT
CDR3aa: CASSLVLAGADTQYF

abundance: once
v_gene: TRBV6-5
d_gene: NA
j_gene: TRBJ1-1
CDR3nt: TGTGCCAGCAGTTACGGCCGGGATCGAATGAACACTGAAGCTTTCTTT
CDR3aa: CASSYGRDRMNTEAFF

abundance: NA
v_gene: TRBV28
d_gene: NA
j_gene: TRBJ2-1
CDR3nt: TGTGCCAGCAGTTTTTCCCTCTGGTTAGCGGCGAACAACTACAATGAGCAGTTCTTC
CDR3aa: CASSFSLWLAANNYNEQFF

abundance: NA
v_gene: TRBV20-1
d_gene: NA
j_gene: TRBJ1-4
CDR3nt: TGCAGTGCTAGTCAAGGGGAAAAACTGTTTTTT
CDR3aa: CSASQGEKLFF

abundance: NA
v_gene: TRBV6-1
d_gene: TRBD2
j_gene: TRBJ2-1
CDR3nt: TGTGCCAGCAGTGAATTTAGGACTAGCATTTACAATGAGCAGTTCTTC
CDR3aa: CASSEFRTSIYNEQFF

abundance: NA
v_gene: TRBV3-1/TRBV3-2
d_gene: NA
j_gene: TRBJ2-3
CDR3nt: TGTGCCAGCAGCCAAGCCCCCGTTGCAGATACGCAGTATTTT
CDR3aa: CASSQAPVADTQYF

abundance: few
v_gene: TRBV19
d_gene: NA
j_gene: TRBJ1-4
CDR3nt: TGTGCCAGTAGTCGACTTCCAGATCGGAAACTGTTTTTT
CDR3aa: CASSRLPDRKLFF

abundance: NA
v_gene: TRBV12-3/TRBV12-4
d_gene: NA
j_gene: TRBJ2-5
CDR3nt: TGTGCCAGCAGCCGGGGCGCAGAGACCCAGTACTTC
CDR3aa: CASSRGAETQYF

abundance: NA
v_gene: TRBV7-3
d_gene: TRBD1
j_gene: TRBJ2-3
CDR3nt: TGTGCCAGCAGCTCCCGAGGACAGGGGATAGATACGCAGTATTTT
CDR3aa: CASSSRGQGIDTQYF

abundance: NA
v_gene: TRBV20-1
d_gene: TRBD2
j_gene: TRBJ2-3
CDR3nt: TGCAGTGCTAGTTTGCGGGGGGGCAGAAGCACAGATACGCAGTATTTT
CDR3aa: CSASLRGGRSTDTQYF

abundance: once
v_gene: TRBV5-4
d_gene: NA
j_gene: TRBJ1-1
CDR3nt: TGTGCCAGCAGATTAAAGGGGGGCGACACTGAAGCTTTCTTT
CDR3aa: CASRLKGGDTEAFF

abundance: NA
v_gene: TRBV5-1
d_gene: NA
j_gene: TRBJ2-7
CDR3nt: TGCGCCAGCAGCTTGAGGCCCTTCCAGGACTACGAGCAGTACTTC
CDR3aa: CASSLRPFQDYEQYF

abundance: NA
v_gene: TRBV30
d_gene: TRBD1
j_gene: TRBJ2-6
CDR3nt: TGTGCCTGGAGTGGGGGACAGATCTCTGGGGCCAACGTCCTGACTTTC
CDR3aa: CAWSGGQISGANVLTF

abundance: NA
v_gene: TRBV6-5
d_gene: NA
j_gene: TRBJ2-7
CDR3nt: TGTGCCAGCAGGGCCCCCGGGACCTACGAGCAGTACTTC
CDR3aa: CASRAPGTYEQYF

abundance: NA
v_gene: TRBV19
d_gene: NA
j_gene: TRBJ1-6
CDR3nt: TGTGCCAGTAGCCCTATTAAAGGGGAGGGGAATTCACCCCTCCACTTT
CDR3aa: CASSPIKGEGNSPLHF

abundance: NA
v_gene: TRBV10-3
d_gene: TRBD2
j_gene: TRBJ2-1
CDR3nt: TGTGCCATCAGTGCGGTCGCTAGCGGGGGGGATAGTGAGCAGTTCTTC
CDR3aa: CAISAVASGGDSEQFF